This T cell receptor (beta chain) was retrieved from a study of T cell repertoires in cytomegalovirus infection. Study-wide context: Evidence of both CMV infection and a matching HLA type came from public TCR beta signatures.

TCRdb passed the reads through MiXCR, listing each CDR3 protein once. The data show approximately 320,000 distinct CDR3 sequences, 8% to 10% seen once. In this sample, this clonotype turned up a few times. What it binds is unknown. Study-wide findings and caveats: Dominant in the ex vivo response were TCR beta clonotypes restricted by HLA-C and specific for CMV.

CDR3 length equals 15 residues. Trimming removed 5 bases at V and 1 base at J, with 12 bases between. The V gene's germline CDR1 is SGHTA and CDR2 FQGNSA. The chain links TRBV7-2 to TRBJ1-5; tentative D call: TRBD1 (5 bases). The sequence was obtained from a human donor in good health (CMV status not recorded). Some clones in this sample may be carry-over from other donors' samples. Sample: PBMCs. Here the CDR3 reads CASSLQATSNQPQHF. CDR3 nucleotides: TGTGCCAGCAGCCTACAGGCGACGAGCAATCAGCCCCAGCATTTT.